The 8 T cell receptor beta chains in this list originate from one sample, sequenced in a study of blood T cell repertoires in COVID-19. Only in-frame clones appear in the TCRdb table, and some are missing; sequencing was by immunoSEQ multiplex PCR. Altogether approximately 180,000 clones are present, 82% being singletons, with the ten largest covering roughly 5%. Sequenced material: PBMCs or T cells enriched from blood (not recorded which). The receptors come from an older woman with acute COVID-19.

This rearrangement joins TRBV28 to TRBJ2-4; D is unclear. Deletions cut 2 bases from V and 0 bases from J, with 14 bases between. This CDR3 region has 17 residues. Germline V gene sequence: CDR1 MDHEN, CDR2 SYDVKM. CDR3 in amino acids: CASSLTPLIIAKNIQYF. The CDR3 bases are TGTGCCAGCAGTTTAACTCCCCTTATTATAGCCAAAAACATTCAGTACTTC.

The chain uses TRBV4-2 and TRBJ2-3; 7 bases align to TRBD2. Germline loops: CDR1 LGHNA, CDR2 YNFKEQ. The CDR3 contains 16 residues. Unmatched junction bases numbered 8, after V lost 0 bases and J lost 5 bases. The CDR3 nucleotides are TGTGCCAGCAGCCAAGAATCGAGCGGGGTGGAAGATACGCAGTATTTT. Its protein product is CASSQESSGVEDTQYF.

The gene calls are TRBV7-2 and TRBJ1-1; D perhaps matches TRBD1 (5 bases). V lost 2 bases, J lost 2 bases, and 12 bases lay in between. Germline V gene lookup returns CDR1 SGHTA and CDR2 FQGNSA. The CDR3 contains 15 residues. In DNA form, the CDR3 reads TGTGCCAGCAGCTTAAATCAGGGTATCAACACTGAAGCTTTCTTT. Encoded protein: CASSLNQGINTEAFF.

The chain is built from TRBV24-1 and TRBJ2-6, with a possible D match to TRBD1 (6 bases). This CDR3 region has 13 residues. The germline CDR1 and CDR2 sequences are KGHDR and SFDVKD. The CDR3 is CATGPTGANVLTF. The CDR3 coding sequence is TGTGCAACAGGGCCCACGGGGGCCAACGTCCTGACTTTC.

This clone was seen only once. The chain employs TRBV27 and TRBJ1-4; D is unresolved. Germline V gene sequence: CDR1 MNHEY, CDR2 SMNVEV (reference sequence). The CDR3 runs 15 residues. Between the trimmed V and J ends, which lost 5 bases and 8 bases, there was a span of 18 bases. The CDR3, as DNA: TGTGCCAGCAGTCTCCTACAACACCGAGGCGAAAAACTGTTTTTT. This translates into CASSLLQHRGEKLFF. Full variable domain (remainder filled in from reference TRBV27 and TRBJ1-4): EAQVTQNPRYLITVTGKKLTVTCSQNMNHEYMSWYRQDPGLGLRQIYYSMNVEVTDKGDVPEGYKVSRKEKRNFPLILESPSPNQTSLYFCASSLLQHRGEKLFFGSGTQLSVL.

The chain carries TRBV27 and TRBJ2-2, with 7 bases that match TRBD2. The germline V gene has CDR1 MNHEY and CDR2 SMNVEV (reference sequence). V lost 9 bases and J lost 3; bases outside the gene matches: 7. This CDR3 contains 14 residues. The CDR3 protein is CASSREAHTGELFF. In DNA, the CDR3 is TGTGCCAGTTCACGGGAGGCCCACACCGGGGAGCTGTTTTTT.

This chain links TRBV30 with TRBJ1-4, with D perhaps TRBD1 (5 bases). This CDR3 comprises 12 residues. CDR1 and CDR2 from the germline V gene are GTSNPN and SVGIG (reference sequence). V lost 4 bases to trimming and J lost 8 bases, with 11 bases between them. CDR3 coding DNA: TGTGCCTGGACGGGGGTCGAAGAAAAACTGTTTTTT. Protein sequence: CAWTGVEEKLFF.

This chain connects TRBV29-1 to TRBJ2-1, with 7 bases matching TRBD1. The V gene end was trimmed by 3 bases and the J gene end by 3 bases; junction bases not matched to a gene: 5. The CDR3 consists of 14 residues. Germline V gives CDR1 SQVTM, CDR2 ANQGSEA. The CDR3 loop reads CSVEGQQSYNEQFF. CDR3 DNA: TGCAGCGTTGAGGGACAGCAGAGCTACAATGAGCAGTTCTTC.